The 24 T cell receptor beta chains below were found in one sample sequenced in a study of OX40 agonist ivuxolimab in advanced cancers. Clones were read by immunoSEQ multiplex PCR, and TCRdb kept only the in-frame ones, dropping some. The profile shows over 50,000 clones, more than 70% of them singletons. The input for sequencing was CD4+ or CD8+ T cells sorted from blood, taken in a trial of the OX40 agonist ivuxolimab. These TCRs come from an adult with an advanced solid tumor such as melanoma, head and neck, liver or kidney cancer.

The chain employs TRBV5-4 and TRBJ2-7; 12 bases match TRBD2. The trim removed 2 bases at V and 2 bases at J, leaving 11 bases unmatched. The CDR3 covers 18 residues. Germline V lookup: CDR1 SGHNT, CDR2 YYREEE (reference sequence). CDR3 DNA sequence: TGTGCCAGCAGCTTATACTTTCTTACTAGCGGGAGGACCTACGAGCAGTACTTC. As protein: CASSLYFLTSGRTYEQYF. Full variable domain (outside the CDR3, taken from reference TRBV5-4 and TRBJ2-7): ETGVTQSPTHLIKTRGQQVTLRCSSQSGHNTVSWYQQALGQGPQFIFQYYREEENGRGNFPPRFSGLQFPNYSSELNVNALELDDSALYLCASSLYFLTSGRTYEQYFGPGTRLTVT.

The chain has TRBV11-2 and TRBJ2-7; perhaps TRBD1 as D (6 bases). CDR1 SGHAT and CDR2 FQNNGV come from the germline V gene. The CDR3 runs 12 residues. V was cut by 6 bases and J by 4 bases, with 10 bases left in between. DNA for the CDR3: TGTGCCAGCAGACACACAGGGTACGAGCAGTACTTC. It yields the protein CASRHTGYEQYF.

The J gene is TRBJ1-2, the V gene TRBV10-3; the D gene is possibly TRBD1 (6 bases). Germline assignment: CDR1 ENHRY and CDR2 SYGVKD. Between the trimmed V and J ends, which lost 0 bases and 2 bases, there was a span of 10 bases. The length of the CDR3 is 15 residues. The CDR3 nucleotides read TGTGCCATCAGTGAGTCCAGGGGCCTGAACTATGGCTACACCTTC. Residues: CAISESRGLNYGYTF.

This rearrangement joins TRBV11-1 to TRBJ2-1; 13 nucleotides match TRBD2. Germline V lookup: CDR1 SGHAT, CDR2 FQDESV (reference sequence). V trimming: 3 bases; J trimming: 7 bases; junction bases outside the gene matches: 3. CDR3 length equals 15 residues. The CDR3 region is CASSFGTSGTNEQFF. The CDR3 DNA sequence: TGTGCCAGCAGCTTCGGGACTAGCGGGACGAATGAGCAGTTCTTC.

V is TRBV6-4 and J is TRBJ1-2; tentative D call: TRBD1 (6 bases). Trimming cost V 1 base and J 5 bases, with 14 bases left between them. The CDR3 sequence is 15 residues long. Germline-derived CDR1 and CDR2 are MRHNA and SNTAGT. The chain's CDR3 is CASSDYPQGTYGYTF. CDR3 nucleotide sequence: TGTGCCAGCAGTGACTACCCCCAGGGGACTTATGGCTACACCTTC.

The V gene is TRBV4-3, the J gene TRBJ2-3; D gene unclear. Germline CDR1 LGHNA, CDR2 YSLEER. CDR3 length: 14 amino acids. V gave up 0 bases and J gave up 6 bases, with 10 bases separating them. CDR3 in DNA: TGCGCCAGCAGCCAAGACGTAAGTTCGGATACGCAGTATTTT. It is translated as CASSQDVSSDTQYF.

V usage is TRBV6-1 and J usage is TRBJ1-2, with D unresolved. Germline V CDR1 and CDR2: MNHNS, SASEGT. CDR3 size: 13 residues. Trimming shortened V by 1 base and J by 10 bases, and 13 bases separated the two germline ends. CDR3 loop: CASSEVRQATYTF. CDR3 in DNA: TGTGCCAGCAGTGAAGTTAGGCAAGCAACCTACACCTTC.

The V call is TRBV10-3, the J call TRBJ2-3, with D possibly being TRBD1 (5 bases). CDR3 length: 14 residues. V lost 0 bases to trimming and J lost 2 bases, with 6 bases between them. The germline CDR1 and CDR2 sequences are ENHRY and SYGVKD. The CDR3 DNA sequence: TGTGCCATCAGTGAGTCGACAGACACAGATACGCAGTATTTT. Residues: CAISESTDTDTQYF.

On this clone itself: Other DNA sequences within the sample encode an identical CDR3. The chain links TRBV10-3 to TRBJ2-7; possibly TRBD1 or TRBD2 for D (6 bases each). Trimming removed 5 bases from V and 4 bases from J, with 12 bases in between. This CDR3 is 13 amino acids long. Per germline, CDR1 ENHRY and CDR2 SYGVKD. The CDR3 here is CAISSLGGYEQYF. The CDR3, as DNA: TGTGCCATCAGTAGCTTAGGGGGGTACGAGCAGTACTTC.

The V gene is TRBV10-3, the J gene TRBJ1-2, with D maybe TRBD1 (6 bases). V dropped 2 bases and J dropped 2 bases, with 9 bases sitting between them. The CDR3 is 14 amino acids. CDR1 and CDR2 from the germline V gene are ENHRY and SYGVKD. In nucleotides, the CDR3 is TGTGCCATCAGTGAGCCCGGACAGAACTATGGCTACACCTTC. It codes for CAISEPGQNYGYTF.

J is TRBJ2-5 and V is TRBV2; 16 nucleotides match TRBD2. In germline, CDR1 is SNHLY, CDR2 FYNNEI. V lost 6 bases and J lost 4; bases outside the gene matches: 11. The CDR3 covers 18 residues. CDR3 amino acids: CASRAGTSGRGLGETQYF. The CDR3 bases are TGTGCCAGCAGAGCCGGGACTAGCGGGAGGGGTTTAGGAGAGACCCAGTACTTC.

V usage is TRBV5-1 and J usage is TRBJ2-1; D uncertain. Trimming shortened V by 0 bases and J by 5 bases, and 6 bases separated the two germline ends. The germline gives CDR1 SGHRS, CDR2 YFSETQ. CDR3 size: 13 residues. This CDR3 reads CASSLDIDNEQFF. DNA of the CDR3: TGCGCCAGCAGCTTGGACATAGACAATGAGCAGTTCTTC.

The CDR3 DNA reads as TGTGCCAGCAGCCCGGACAGAAGACAAGAGACCCAGTACTTC. Encoded protein: CASSPDRRQETQYF. This sequence joins TRBV4-2 and TRBJ2-5, with D maybe TRBD1 (6 bases). The CDR3 runs 14 residues. V dropped 4 bases and J dropped 2 bases, with 11 bases sitting between them. Germline values: CDR1 LGHNA, CDR2 YNFKEQ.

The V and J genes are TRBV21-1 and TRBJ1-2; the D call TRBD1 from the table was never checked on the DNA. TRBV21-1 is a pseudogene segment. The CDR3 length is 17 residues. CDR3 sequence: CASSNGAITGSNYGYTF. The CDR3 nucleotides are TGTGCCAGCAGCAATGGGGCAATAACGGGCAGCAACTATGGCTACACCTTC.

The chain uses TRBV4-1 and TRBJ2-4; the match to TRBD1 covers 10 bases. Germline V lookup: CDR1 MGHRA, CDR2 YSYEKL. J was trimmed by 6 bases and V by 4 bases; bases with no gene match: 3. This CDR3 has 14 amino acids. The CDR3 bases are TGCGCCAGCAGCCTTGGGACAGGGGTAAACATTCAGTACTTC. Translation: CASSLGTGVNIQYF.

This chain uses TRBV5-1 with TRBJ1-2, with 8 bases fitting TRBD1. Losses at the gene ends were 4 bases for V and 0 bases for J; bases not matched to a gene: 5. The CDR3 sequence is 15 residues long. In germline, CDR1 is SGHRS, CDR2 YFSETQ. CDR3 nucleotide sequence: TGCGCCAGCAGCGCTAGACAGGGGCCTAACTATGGCTACACCTTC. As protein: CASSARQGPNYGYTF.

This sequence joins TRBV27 and TRBJ2-3; TRBD2 matches 9 bases. The CDR3 consists of 16 residues. The junction had 11 bases not matched to a gene; V was cut back by 5 bases and J by 5 bases. Germline values: CDR1 MNHEY, CDR2 SMNVEV (reference sequence). CDR3 region: CASSGRSGRSRDTQYF. CDR3 DNA: TGTGCCAGCAGTGGCCGAAGCGGGAGGTCGAGAGATACGCAGTATTTT.

J is TRBJ2-7 and V is TRBV11-2; D is unresolved. Between the trimmed V and J ends, which lost 0 bases and 2 bases, there was a span of 5 bases. Germline-derived CDR1 and CDR2 are SGHAT and FQNNGV. CDR3 length equals 13 residues. The CDR3 DNA sequence: TGTGCCAGCAGCTTAGATACACCCTACGAGCAGTACTTC. Amino acids: CASSLDTPYEQYF. The variable domain in full, completed from reference TRBV11-2 and TRBJ2-7, reads EAGVAQSPRYKIIEKRQSVAFWCNPISGHATLYWYQQILGQGPKLLIQFQNNGVVDDSQLPKDRFSAERLKGVDSTLKIQPAKLEDSAVYLCASSLDTPYEQYFGPGTRLTVT.

This clone was counted a single time. The gene calls are TRBV29-1 and TRBJ2-7; D is unresolved. Germline-derived CDR1 and CDR2 are SQVTM and ANQGSEA. V gave up 4 bases and J gave up 1 base, with 14 bases separating them. This CDR3 region has 14 residues. This CDR3 is CSVVPMTSSYEQYF. The CDR3 DNA reads TGCAGCGTTGTCCCTATGACATCATCCTACGAGCAGTACTTC.

The genes are TRBV7-3 and TRBJ1-1, with unresolved D. The CDR3 spans 13 residues. V shed 4 bases and J shed 3 bases, with 9 bases lying between them. Germline assignment: CDR1 SGHTA and CDR2 FQGTGA. Here the CDR3 DNA reads TGTGCCAGCAGCTCACAACGGGACACTGAAGCTTTCTTT. Translation gives CASSSQRDTEAFF.

The chain recombines TRBV7-3 with TRBJ2-1, with 15 nucleotides matching TRBD2. CDR1 and CDR2 from the germline V gene are SGHTA and FQGTGA. This CDR3 contains 18 residues. The ends lost 2 bases at V and 7 bases at J; junction bases unmatched: 9. The CDR3 protein is CASSLVRTSGRATNEQFF. CDR3 DNA sequence: TGTGCCAGCAGCTTAGTTAGGACTAGCGGGAGGGCCACGAATGAGCAGTTCTTC.

The chain has TRBV27 and TRBJ2-7; D gene ambiguous. V lost 2 bases and J lost 3, with 20 bases in between. This CDR3 has 17 residues. Looked up from germline, CDR1 is MNHEY and CDR2 is SMNVEV (reference sequence). In DNA, the CDR3 is TGTGCCAGCAGTTTACAGGCCCCCTATAAAAACTACTACGAGCAGTACTTC. This gives the protein CASSLQAPYKNYYEQYF.

The sample holds a few counts of this clone. The V call is TRBV18, the J call TRBJ1-2; D ambiguous. There are 13 residues in the CDR3. Trimming stripped 2 bases from V and 13 bases from J, with 17 bases between. Germline CDR1 is KGHSH and CDR2 is LQKENI. This CDR3 reads CASSPIGEREPTF. CDR3 nucleotide sequence: TGTGCCAGCTCACCAATCGGGGAGCGGGAGCCCACCTTC.

The chain is built from TRBV12-5 and TRBJ2-1; D call uncertain. Germline CDR1 is LGHNT and CDR2 is FRNRAP. There are 11 residues in the CDR3. The germline V and J ends were trimmed by 1 base and 8 bases, with 3 bases remaining between them. Here the CDR3 reads CASGLADEQFF. CDR3 in DNA: TGTGCTAGTGGTTTGGCCGATGAGCAGTTCTTC.